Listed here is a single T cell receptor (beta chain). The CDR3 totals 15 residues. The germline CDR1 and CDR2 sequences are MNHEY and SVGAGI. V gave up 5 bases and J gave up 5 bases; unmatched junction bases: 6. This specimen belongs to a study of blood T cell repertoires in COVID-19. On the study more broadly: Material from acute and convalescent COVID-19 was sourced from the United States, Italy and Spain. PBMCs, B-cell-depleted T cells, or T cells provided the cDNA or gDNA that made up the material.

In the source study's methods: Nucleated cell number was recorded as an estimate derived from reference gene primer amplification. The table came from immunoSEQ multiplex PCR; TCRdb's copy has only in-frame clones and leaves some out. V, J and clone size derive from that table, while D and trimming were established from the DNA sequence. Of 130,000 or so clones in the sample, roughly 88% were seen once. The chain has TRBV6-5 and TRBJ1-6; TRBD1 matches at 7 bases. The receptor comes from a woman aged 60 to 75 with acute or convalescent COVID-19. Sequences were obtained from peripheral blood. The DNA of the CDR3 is TGTGCCAGCAGTCTGACAGGGAAAAATAATTCACCCCTCCACTTT. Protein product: CASSLTGKNNSPLHF.